This TCR beta chain was identified during a study of blood T cell dynamics during melanoma immunotherapy. A fixed DNA input of around 0.35 ug was used per bulk PBMC sample. Measured with immunoSEQ multiplex PCR; TCRdb has only the in-frame clones, and not every one. The table includes nearly 25,000 clones, approximately 90% detected once. The CDR3 is made up of 17 amino acids. The time point: pre-treatment baseline. V usage is TRBV21-1 and J usage is TRBJ1-4. TRBV21-1 is termed a pseudogene. This TCR derives from a human donor with melanoma. Sequenced material: blood, taken from a patient treated with checkpoint blockade. DNA for the CDR3: TGTGCCAGCAGCAAAGAGATGATGGCCGCGTTTAATGAAAAACTGTTTTTT. It is translated as CASSKEMMAAFNEKLFF.